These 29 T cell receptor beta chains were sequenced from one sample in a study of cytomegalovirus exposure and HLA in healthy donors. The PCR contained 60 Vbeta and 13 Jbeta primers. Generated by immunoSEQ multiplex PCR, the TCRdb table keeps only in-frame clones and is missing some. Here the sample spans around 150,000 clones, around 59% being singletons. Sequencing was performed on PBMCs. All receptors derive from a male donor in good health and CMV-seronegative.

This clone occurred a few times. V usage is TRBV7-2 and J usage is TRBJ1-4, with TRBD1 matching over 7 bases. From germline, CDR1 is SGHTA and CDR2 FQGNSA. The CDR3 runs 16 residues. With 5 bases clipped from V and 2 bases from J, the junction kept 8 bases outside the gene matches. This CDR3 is CASSASTGATNEKLFF. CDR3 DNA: TGTGCCAGCAGCGCAAGTACAGGGGCCACTAATGAAAAACTGTTTTTT. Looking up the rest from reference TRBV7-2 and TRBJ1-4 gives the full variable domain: GAGVSQSPSNKVTEKGKDVELRCDPISGHTALYWYRQSLGQGLEFLIYFQGNSAPDKSGLPSDRFSAERTGGSVSTLTIQRTQQEDSAVYLCASSASTGATNEKLFFGSGTQLSVL.

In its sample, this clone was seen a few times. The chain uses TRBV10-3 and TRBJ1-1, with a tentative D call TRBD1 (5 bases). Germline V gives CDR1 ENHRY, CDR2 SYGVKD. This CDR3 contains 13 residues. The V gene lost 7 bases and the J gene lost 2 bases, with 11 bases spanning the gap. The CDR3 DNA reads TGTGCCATCAATCGACAGCCAAACACTGAAGCTTTCTTT. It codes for CAINRQPNTEAFF.

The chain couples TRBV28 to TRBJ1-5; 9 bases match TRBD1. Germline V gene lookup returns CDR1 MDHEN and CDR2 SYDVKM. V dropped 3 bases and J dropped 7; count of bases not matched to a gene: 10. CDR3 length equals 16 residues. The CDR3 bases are TGTGCCAGCAGTTTCCTCGGGACAGGGTATTTGCAGCCCCAGCATTTT. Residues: CASSFLGTGYLQPQHF.

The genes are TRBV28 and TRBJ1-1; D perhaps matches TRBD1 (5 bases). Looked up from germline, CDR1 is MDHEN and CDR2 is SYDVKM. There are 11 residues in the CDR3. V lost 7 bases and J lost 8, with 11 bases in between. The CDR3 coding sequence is TGTGCCAGCACTACGAACAGGGAAGCTTTCTTT. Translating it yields CASTTNREAFF.

The CDR3 bases are TGTGCCAGCAGTTACTCAGGGGCAAACTATGGCTACACCTTC. Translated, it gives CASSYSGANYGYTF. This chain links TRBV6-6 with TRBJ1-2; possibly TRBD1 for D (5 bases). Trimming stripped 0 bases from V and 2 bases from J, with 7 bases between. The CDR3 loop spans 14 amino acids. Germline V CDR1 and CDR2: MNHNY, SVGAGI (reference sequence).

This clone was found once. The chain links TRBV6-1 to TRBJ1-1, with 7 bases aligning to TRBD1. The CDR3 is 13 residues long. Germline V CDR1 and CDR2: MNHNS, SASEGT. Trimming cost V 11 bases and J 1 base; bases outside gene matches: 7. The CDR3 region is CAARGQQNTEAFF. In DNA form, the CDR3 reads TGTGCCGCACGGGGACAGCAGAACACTGAAGCTTTCTTT.

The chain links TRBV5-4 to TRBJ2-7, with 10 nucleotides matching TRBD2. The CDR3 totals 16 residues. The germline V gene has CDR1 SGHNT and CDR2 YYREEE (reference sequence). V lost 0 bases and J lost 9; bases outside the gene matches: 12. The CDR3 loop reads CASSLDPVQRGGVQYF. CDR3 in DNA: TGTGCCAGCAGCTTGGACCCGGTTCAGCGGGGGGGGGTGCAGTACTTC. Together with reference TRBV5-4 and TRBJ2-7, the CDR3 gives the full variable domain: ETGVTQSPTHLIKTRGQQVTLRCSSQSGHNTVSWYQQALGQGPQFIFQYYREEENGRGNFPPRFSGLQFPNYSSELNVNALELDDSALYLCASSLDPVQRGGVQYFGPGTRLTVT.

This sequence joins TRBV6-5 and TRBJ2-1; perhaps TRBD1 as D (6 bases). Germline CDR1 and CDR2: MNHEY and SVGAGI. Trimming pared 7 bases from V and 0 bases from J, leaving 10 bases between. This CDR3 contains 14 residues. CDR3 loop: CASTSGDSYNEQFF. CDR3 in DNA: TGTGCCAGCACCTCAGGGGACTCCTACAATGAGCAGTTCTTC.

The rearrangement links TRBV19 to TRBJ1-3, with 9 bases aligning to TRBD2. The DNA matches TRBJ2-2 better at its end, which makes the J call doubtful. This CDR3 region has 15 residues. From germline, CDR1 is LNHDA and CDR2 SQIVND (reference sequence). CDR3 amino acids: CATRLAGTHTGELFF. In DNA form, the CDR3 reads TGTGCCACCAGGCTAGCGGGGACGCACACCGGGGAGCTGTTTTTT.

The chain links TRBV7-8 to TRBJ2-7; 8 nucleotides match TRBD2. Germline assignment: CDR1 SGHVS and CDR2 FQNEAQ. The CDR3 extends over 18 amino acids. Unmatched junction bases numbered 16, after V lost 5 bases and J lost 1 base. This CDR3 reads CASSQARAGGFSSYEQYF. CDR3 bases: TGTGCCAGCAGCCAGGCTCGGGCGGGGGGCTTCTCGTCCTACGAGCAGTACTTC.

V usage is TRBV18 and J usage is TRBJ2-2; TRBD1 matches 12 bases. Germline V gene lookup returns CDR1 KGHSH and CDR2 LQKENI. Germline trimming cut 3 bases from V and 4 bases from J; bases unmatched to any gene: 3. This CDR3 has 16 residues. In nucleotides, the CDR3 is TGTGCCAGCTCACCTCCGGGACAGGGGGCCACCGGGGAGCTGTTTTTT. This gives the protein CASSPPGQGATGELFF.

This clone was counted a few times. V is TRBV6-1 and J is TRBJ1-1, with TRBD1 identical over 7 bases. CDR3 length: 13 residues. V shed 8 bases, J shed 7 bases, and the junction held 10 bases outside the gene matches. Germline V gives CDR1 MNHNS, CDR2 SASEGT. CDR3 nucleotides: TGTGCCAGCGGGCAGACAGGGCTCGATGAAGCTTTCTTT. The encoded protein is CASGQTGLDEAFF.

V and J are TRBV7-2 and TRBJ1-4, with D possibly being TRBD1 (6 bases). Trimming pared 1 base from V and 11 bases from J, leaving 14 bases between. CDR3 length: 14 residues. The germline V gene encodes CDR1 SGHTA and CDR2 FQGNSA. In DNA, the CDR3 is TGTGCCAGCAGCTTAGGTCTACAGGGAGTTAAACTGTTTTTT. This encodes CASSLGLQGVKLFF.

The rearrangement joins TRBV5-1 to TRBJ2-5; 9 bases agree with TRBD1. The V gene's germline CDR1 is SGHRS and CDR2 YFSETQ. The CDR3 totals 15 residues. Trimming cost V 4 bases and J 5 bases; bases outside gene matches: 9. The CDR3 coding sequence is TGCGCCAGCAGCGGACCTGGACAGGGGTGGGAGACCCAGTACTTC. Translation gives CASSGPGQGWETQYF.

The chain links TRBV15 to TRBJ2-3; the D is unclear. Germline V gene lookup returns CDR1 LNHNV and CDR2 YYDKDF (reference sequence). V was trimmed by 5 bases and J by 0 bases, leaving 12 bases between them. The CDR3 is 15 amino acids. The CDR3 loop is CATSSEHSSTDTQYF. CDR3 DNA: TGTGCCACCAGCTCCGAGCATTCTAGCACAGATACGCAGTATTTT.

CDR3 amino acids: CASSYWDRESTGELFF. CDR3 in DNA: TGTGCCAGCAGTTATTGGGACAGGGAATCCACCGGGGAGCTGTTTTTT. The chain joins TRBV6-5 to TRBJ2-2; TRBD1 agrees at 9 bases. From germline, CDR1 is MNHEY and CDR2 SVGAGI. This CDR3 spans 16 amino acids. After removal of 3 bases from V and 4 bases from J, the junction contained 6 bases not matched to a gene.

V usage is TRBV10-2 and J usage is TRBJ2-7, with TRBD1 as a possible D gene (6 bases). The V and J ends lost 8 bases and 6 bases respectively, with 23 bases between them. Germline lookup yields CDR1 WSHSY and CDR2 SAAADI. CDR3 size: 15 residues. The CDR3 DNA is TGCGCCAGCTCATACCACCGGGACAAGACGGGCGAGCAGTACTTC. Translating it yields CASSYHRDKTGEQYF.

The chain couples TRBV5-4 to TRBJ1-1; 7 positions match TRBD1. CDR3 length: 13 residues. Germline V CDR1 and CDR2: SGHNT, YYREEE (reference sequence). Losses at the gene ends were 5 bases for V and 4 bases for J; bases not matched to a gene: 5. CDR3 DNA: TGTGCCAGCAGATGGACAGGTAGCACTGAAGCTTTCTTT. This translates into CASRWTGSTEAFF.

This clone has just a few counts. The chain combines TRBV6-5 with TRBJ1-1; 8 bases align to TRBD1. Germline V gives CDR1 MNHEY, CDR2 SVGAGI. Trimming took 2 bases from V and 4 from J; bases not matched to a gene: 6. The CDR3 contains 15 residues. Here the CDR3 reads CASSYSYRGGTEAFF. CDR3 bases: TGTGCCAGCAGTTACAGTTACAGGGGGGGCACTGAAGCTTTCTTT.

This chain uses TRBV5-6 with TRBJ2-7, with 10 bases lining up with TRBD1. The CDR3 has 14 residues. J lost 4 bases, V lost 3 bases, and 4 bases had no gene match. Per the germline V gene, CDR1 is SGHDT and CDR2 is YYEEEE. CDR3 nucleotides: TGTGCCAGCAGCTGGAGGACAGGGGGATACGAGCAGTACTTC. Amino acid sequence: CASSWRTGGYEQYF.

CDR3 amino acids: CASSFDTGSYNEQFF. The CDR3 DNA reads TGTGCCAGCAGCTTCGACACGGGATCCTACAATGAGCAGTTCTTC. The V and J genes are TRBV9 and TRBJ2-1; tentative D call: TRBD2 (5 bases). The CDR3 has 15 amino acids. Germline-derived CDR1 and CDR2 are SGDLS and YYNGEE. Between the trimmed V and J ends, which lost 4 bases and 1 base, there was a span of 12 bases.

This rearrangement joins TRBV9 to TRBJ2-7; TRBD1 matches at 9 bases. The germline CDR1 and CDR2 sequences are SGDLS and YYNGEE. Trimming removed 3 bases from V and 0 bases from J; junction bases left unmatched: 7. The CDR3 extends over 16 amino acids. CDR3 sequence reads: CASSAEQGASSYEQYF. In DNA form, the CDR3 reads TGTGCCAGCAGCGCCGAACAGGGGGCGAGCTCCTACGAGCAGTACTTC.

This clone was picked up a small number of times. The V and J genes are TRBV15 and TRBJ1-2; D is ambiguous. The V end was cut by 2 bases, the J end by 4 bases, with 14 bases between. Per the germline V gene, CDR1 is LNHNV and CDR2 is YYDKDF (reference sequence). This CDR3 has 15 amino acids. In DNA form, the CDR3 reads TGTGCCACCAGCAGACCCTTTCCGCGGGGCTATGGCTACACCTTC. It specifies CATSRPFPRGYGYTF.

CDR3 in amino acids: CASSLAGTGANEQFF. CDR3 sequence (DNA): TGTGCCAGCAGCTTAGCCGGGACAGGGGCCAATGAGCAGTTCTTC. This chain joins TRBV7-9 and TRBJ2-1; TRBD1 agrees at 10 bases. The germline CDR1 and CDR2 sequences are SEHNR and FQNEAQ (reference sequence). V lost 0 bases to trimming and J lost 6 bases; unmatched junction nucleotides: 2. The CDR3 sequence is 15 residues long.

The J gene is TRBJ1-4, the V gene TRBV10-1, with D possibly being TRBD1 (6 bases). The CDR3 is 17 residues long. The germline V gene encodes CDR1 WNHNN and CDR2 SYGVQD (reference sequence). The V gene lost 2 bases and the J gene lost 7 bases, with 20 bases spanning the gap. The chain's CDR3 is CASSETATGRMGEKLFF. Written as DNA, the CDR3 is TGCGCCAGCAGTGAGACCGCCACAGGGCGCATGGGTGAAAAACTGTTTTTT.

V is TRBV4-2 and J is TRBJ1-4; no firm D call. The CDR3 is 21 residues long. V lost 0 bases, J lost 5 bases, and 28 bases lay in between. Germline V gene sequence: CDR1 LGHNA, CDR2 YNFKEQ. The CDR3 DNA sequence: TGTGCCAGCAGCCAAGATCCCCCGGGGTCTACCGGCTCGCTGCGGAATGAAAAACTGTTTTTT. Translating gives CASSQDPPGSTGSLRNEKLFF.

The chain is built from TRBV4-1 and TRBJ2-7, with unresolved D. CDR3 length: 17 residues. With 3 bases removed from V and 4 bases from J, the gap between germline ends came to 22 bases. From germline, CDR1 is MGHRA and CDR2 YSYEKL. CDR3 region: CASSQWIGANSAYEQYF. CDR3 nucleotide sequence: TGCGCCAGCAGCCAGTGGATTGGAGCTAATTCAGCGTACGAGCAGTACTTC.

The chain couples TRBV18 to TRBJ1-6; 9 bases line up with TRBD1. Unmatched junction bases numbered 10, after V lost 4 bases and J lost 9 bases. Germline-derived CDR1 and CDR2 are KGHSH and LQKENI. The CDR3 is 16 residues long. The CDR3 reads CASSLGAGTGTSPLHF. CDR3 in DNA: TGTGCCAGCTCACTGGGGGCCGGGACAGGGACTTCACCCCTCCACTTT.

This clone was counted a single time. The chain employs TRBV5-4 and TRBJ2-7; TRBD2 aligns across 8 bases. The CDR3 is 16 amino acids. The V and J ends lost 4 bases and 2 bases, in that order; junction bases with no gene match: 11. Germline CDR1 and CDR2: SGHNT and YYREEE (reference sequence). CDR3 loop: CASSTDLSGGTYEQYF. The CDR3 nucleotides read TGTGCCAGCAGCACCGACCTGAGCGGGGGCACCTACGAGCAGTACTTC. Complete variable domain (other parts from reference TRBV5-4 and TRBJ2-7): ETGVTQSPTHLIKTRGQQVTLRCSSQSGHNTVSWYQQALGQGPQFIFQYYREEENGRGNFPPRFSGLQFPNYSSELNVNALELDDSALYLCASSTDLSGGTYEQYFGPGTRLTVT.